The 15 T cell receptor beta chains reported below all come from one sample, sequenced in a study of CD8 T cells in Susac syndrome. Reverse transcription used about 0.45 to 1 ug RNA and random hexamers. TCRdb used MiXCR to reprocess the immunoSEQ multiplex PCR reads, holding one entry per CDR3 protein. The sample gives 140,000 to 150,000 distinct CDR3 sequences, approximately 96% of which show up once; more than 0.075% is in the top ten. Specimen: CD4+ T cells from PBMCs. All receptors come from a human donor with Susac syndrome.

The V call is TRBV20-1, the J call TRBJ2-7; D is undetermined. The CDR3 totals 12 residues. Trimming took 6 bases from V and 2 from J, leaving 11 bases between them. CDR1 and CDR2 from the germline V gene are DFQATT and SNEGSKA (reference sequence). The CDR3 loop is CSAGSSAYEQYF. In DNA, the CDR3 is TGCAGTGCCGGTAGTTCGGCCTACGAGCAGTACTTC.

V and J are TRBV14 and TRBJ2-5; D remains unclear. The length of the CDR3 is 11 residues. The germline V and J ends were trimmed by 1 base and 7 bases, with 4 bases remaining between them. Germline-derived CDR1 and CDR2 are SGHDN and FVKESK. The chain's CDR3 is CASSQGRTQYF. The DNA for the CDR3 is TGTGCCAGCAGCCAAGGGCGGACCCAGTACTTC.

The J gene is TRBJ2-5, the V gene TRBV29-1, with 8 bases lining up with TRBD2. The V gene's germline CDR1 is SQVTM and CDR2 ANQGSEA. This CDR3 spans 15 amino acids. Trimming at V came to 1 base and at J to 0 bases, leaving 4 bases not matched to a gene. CDR3 DNA sequence: TGCAGCGTTGAAGGCGGGGGGACAAACCAAGAGACCCAGTACTTC. The encoded protein is CSVEGGGTNQETQYF.

The chain has TRBV10-3 and TRBJ2-1; D call uncertain. Germline-derived CDR1 and CDR2 are ENHRY and SYGVKD. Trimming took 5 bases from V and 0 from J, leaving 5 bases between them. The CDR3 has 13 amino acids. In nucleotides, the CDR3 is TGTGCCATCAGTTGGGGCTCCTACAATGAGCAGTTCTTC. Its protein product is CAISWGSYNEQFF.

Only one count was recorded for this clonotype. The chain links TRBV12-3 or TRBV12-4 to TRBJ2-1, with 8 bases matching TRBD1. Trimming cost V 10 bases and J 2 bases; bases outside gene matches: 10. The CDR3 sequence is 15 residues long. In nucleotides, the CDR3 is TGTGCCACGGATATACAGGGGGGAACCTACAATGAGCAGTTCTTC. Protein sequence: CATDIQGGTYNEQFF.

This clonotype was detected a few times. The chain has TRBV29-1 and TRBJ2-2; 10 bases agree with TRBD1. This CDR3 has 15 amino acids. J was trimmed by 4 bases and V by 5 bases; bases with no gene match: 7. CDR1 SQVTM and CDR2 ANQGSEA come from the germline V gene. Written as DNA, the CDR3 is TGCAGCGTTTCCGGGGGGACAGGGGCCACCGGGGAGCTGTTTTTT. Encoded protein: CSVSGGTGATGELFF.

The chain recombines TRBV7-9 with TRBJ1-1, with TRBD1 matching 9 bases. Germline V gives CDR1 SEHNR, CDR2 FQNEAQ (reference sequence). Trimming at V came to 4 bases and at J to 5 bases, leaving 8 bases not matched to a gene. The CDR3 length is 15 residues. This chain's CDR3 is CASSSQGQGWTEAFF. The CDR3 nucleotides are TGTGCCAGCAGCTCCCAGGGACAGGGATGGACTGAAGCTTTCTTT.

This chain connects TRBV12-3 or TRBV12-4 to TRBJ2-5, with D perhaps matching TRBD2 (5 bases). The V and J ends lost 3 bases and 5 bases respectively, with 13 bases between them. The length of the CDR3 is 14 residues. As DNA, the CDR3 is TGTGCCAGCAGTTTTTCGGGGATCGAGGAGACCCAGTACTTC. Encoded protein: CASSFSGIEETQYF.

This chain uses TRBV6-5 with TRBJ1-6; TRBD1 aligns across 7 bases. From germline, CDR1 is MNHEY and CDR2 SVGAGI. Germline trimming cut 2 bases from V and 7 bases from J; bases unmatched to any gene: 8. This CDR3 comprises 16 residues. For the CDR3, the DNA is TGTGCCAGCAGTTACCTTGGAGGACAGGTCAATTCACCCCTCCACTTT. Translating gives CASSYLGGQVNSPLHF.

The rearrangement links TRBV29-1 to TRBJ2-1, with 7 bases aligning to TRBD1. The CDR3 is 14 residues long. Germline trimming cut 4 bases from V and 8 bases from J; bases unmatched to any gene: 11. CDR1 is SQVTM, CDR2 ANQGSEA, per germline. The CDR3 here is CSVGKGQRQDEQFF. The CDR3 DNA sequence: TGCAGCGTTGGGAAGGGACAGAGGCAGGATGAGCAGTTCTTC.

The chain joins TRBV7-2 to TRBJ1-6; D gene ambiguous. Germline V gene data show CDR1 as SGHTA and CDR2 as FQGNSA. The CDR3 totals 15 residues. Trimming took 3 bases from V and 7 from J, leaving 13 bases between them. The CDR3 here is CASSFYQATNSPLHF. CDR3 bases: TGTGCCAGCAGCTTCTATCAGGCTACCAATTCACCCCTCCACTTT.

The chain links TRBV28 to TRBJ2-4; 7 bases agree with TRBD2. Trimming cost V 6 bases and J 3 bases; bases outside gene matches: 8. In germline, CDR1 is MDHEN, CDR2 SYDVKM. The CDR3 covers 15 residues. The DNA for the CDR3 is TGTGCCAGCAGGCTGGCGGGGGAGGGCAAAAACATTCAGTACTTC. Amino acid sequence: CASRLAGEGKNIQYF.

The chain recombines TRBV2 with TRBJ2-5; tentative D call: TRBD2 (5 bases). Trimming pared 8 bases from V and 9 bases from J, leaving 19 bases between. CDR3 size: 13 residues. Germline assignment: CDR1 SNHLY and CDR2 FYNNEI. CDR3 in DNA: TGTGCCAGCCGCGCCGGGATAGCCCGGCCCCAGTACTTC. Translated: CASRAGIARPQYF.

V usage is TRBV28 and J usage is TRBJ1-5; D not resolved. Germline-derived CDR1 and CDR2 are MDHEN and SYDVKM. CDR3 length: 12 amino acids. Trimming took 8 bases from V and 3 from J, leaving 8 bases between them. The CDR3 here is CASRLLNQPQHF. The CDR3 DNA reads TGTGCCAGCCGATTACTCAATCAGCCCCAGCATTTT.

Only one count was recorded for this clonotype. This sequence joins TRBV4-1 and TRBJ1-2; weak D call: TRBD1 (6 bases). The CDR3 covers 16 residues. Germline V lookup: CDR1 MGHRA, CDR2 YSYEKL. The V and J ends lost 1 base and 4 bases respectively, with 16 bases between them. DNA for the CDR3: TGCGCCAGCAGCCAAGCGATGTCAGGGGATTTCTATGGCTACACCTTC. It translates to CASSQAMSGDFYGYTF.